Each of the 17 T cell receptor beta chains below was sequenced from the same sample in a study of cytomegalovirus exposure and HLA in healthy donors. Amplification used 60 Vbeta primers and 13 Jbeta primers. Using immunoSEQ multiplex PCR, the repertoire was profiled, and TCRdb retains in-frame clones only, with some absent. The repertoire consists of some 71,000 clones, with about 80% occurring once and the leading ten covering 3.3%. Material: PBMCs. These receptors originate from a man between 18 and 35 years old in good health and CMV-seronegative.

This sequence joins TRBV2 and TRBJ2-7, with a possible D match to TRBD2 (5 bases). The germline V gene encodes CDR1 SNHLY and CDR2 FYNNEI. The CDR3 has 12 residues. Trimming removed 2 bases at V and 8 bases at J, with 10 bases between. The CDR3 protein is CASSENREKQYV. In nucleotides, the CDR3 is TGTGCCAGCAGTGAAAATAGGGAGAAGCAGTACGTC.

The chain uses TRBV13 and TRBJ2-3, with D uncertain. Looked up from germline, CDR1 is PRHDT and CDR2 is FYEKMQ (reference sequence). The CDR3 spans 17 residues. V lost 0 bases to trimming and J lost 2 bases, with 15 bases between them. The CDR3 loop reads CASSLGPSRYITDTQYF. The CDR3 nucleotides read TGTGCCAGCAGCTTAGGCCCCTCGCGGTATATCACAGATACGCAGTATTTT.

V usage is TRBV7-2 and J usage is TRBJ2-1, with D possibly being TRBD1 (5 bases). The germline gives CDR1 SGHTA, CDR2 FQGNSA. With 3 bases removed from V and 9 bases from J, the gap between germline ends came to 15 bases. The CDR3 sequence is 14 residues long. This CDR3 is CASSFRSGFGEQFF. Here the CDR3 DNA reads TGTGCCAGCAGCTTTCGGTCAGGGTTCGGTGAGCAGTTCTTC.

This chain joins TRBV28 and TRBJ2-3; 10 bases are a match to TRBD2. V shed 10 bases, J shed 6 bases, and the junction held 7 bases outside the gene matches. CDR3 length: 13 amino acids. In germline, CDR1 is MDHEN, CDR2 SYDVKM. The CDR3 region is CATKLAGSDTQYF. As DNA, the CDR3 is TGTGCCACCAAACTAGCGGGGTCCGATACGCAGTATTTT. The complete variable domain, with remaining parts taken from reference TRBV28 and TRBJ2-3, reads DVKVTQSSRYLVKRTGEKVFLECVQDMDHENMFWYRQDPGLGLRLIYFSYDVKMKEKGDIPEGYSVSREKKERFSLILESASTNQTSMYLCATKLAGSDTQYFGPGTRLTVL.

The rearrangement joins TRBV9 to TRBJ2-2, with TRBD1 matching 7 bases. This CDR3 comprises 13 residues. Germline V gene data show CDR1 as SGDLS and CDR2 as YYNGEE. Losses at the gene ends were 7 bases for V and 4 bases for J; bases not matched to a gene: 4. DNA of the CDR3: TGTGCCAGCGCGGCAGGGGGCACCGGGGAGCTGTTTTTT. It is translated as CASAAGGTGELFF.

This rearrangement joins TRBV7-2 to TRBJ2-1; D might be TRBD1 (6 bases). Trimming shortened V by 5 bases and J by 6 bases, and 20 bases separated the two germline ends. Looked up from germline, CDR1 is SGHTA and CDR2 is FQGNSA. The CDR3 runs to 16 residues. For the CDR3, the DNA is TGTGCCAGCAGCATCATACAGGGCCGCTTGTCCAATGAGCAGTTCTTC. Translation: CASSIIQGRLSNEQFF.

The chain is built from TRBV5-4 and TRBJ1-1; 11 positions agree with TRBD1. J was trimmed by 2 bases and V by 4 bases; bases with no gene match: 4. The CDR3 spans 15 residues. Germline-derived CDR1 and CDR2 are SGHNT and YYREEE (reference sequence). CDR3: CASSPRTGGNTEAFF. DNA of the CDR3: TGTGCCAGCAGCCCCAGGACAGGGGGCAACACTGAAGCTTTCTTT.

The rearrangement joins TRBV2 to TRBJ2-4; TRBD1 matches 12 bases. The germline V gene has CDR1 SNHLY and CDR2 FYNNEI. The CDR3 consists of 17 residues. Trimming took 2 bases from V and 5 from J; bases not matched to a gene: 7. The CDR3 reads CASSELTGQGAENIQYF. The CDR3 coding sequence is TGTGCCAGCAGTGAATTGACGGGACAGGGGGCAGAAAACATTCAGTACTTC.

This clone was detected a few times. The chain employs TRBV6-6 and TRBJ2-2, with 8 bases that match TRBD2. The CDR3 has 13 amino acids. The V gene's germline CDR1 is MNHNY and CDR2 SVGAGI (reference sequence). V lost 5 bases to trimming and J lost 5 bases; unmatched junction nucleotides: 1. The CDR3 protein is CASSPSGTGELFF. Here the CDR3 DNA reads TGTGCCAGCAGTCCTAGCGGGACCGGGGAGCTGTTTTTT.

V and J are TRBV6-6 and TRBJ2-2, with 13 positions matching TRBD2. This CDR3 spans 16 amino acids. Losses at the gene ends were 7 bases for V and 7 bases for J; bases not matched to a gene: 9. Per the germline V gene, CDR1 is MNHNY and CDR2 is SVGAGI (reference sequence). The CDR3 spells CASTTSGGAGFGELFF. CDR3 in DNA: TGTGCCAGCACCACTAGCGGGGGGGCCGGGTTCGGGGAGCTGTTTTTT.

The chain links TRBV2 to TRBJ1-1, with TRBD1 matching 7 bases. Germline loops: CDR1 SNHLY, CDR2 FYNNEI. This CDR3 is built from 14 residues. Losses at the gene ends were 4 bases for V and 4 bases for J; bases not matched to a gene: 6. The CDR3: CASSGREGATEAFF. DNA for the CDR3: TGTGCCAGCAGTGGGCGTGAGGGGGCCACTGAAGCTTTCTTT.

The chain is built from TRBV14 and TRBJ1-6; D remains unclear. The V gene's germline CDR1 is SGHDN and CDR2 FVKESK. V lost 4 bases, J lost 7 bases, and 11 bases lay in between. The CDR3 length is 14 residues. CDR3 region: CASSPEGRNSPLHF. The CDR3 DNA reads TGTGCCAGCAGCCCCGAGGGCAGAAATTCACCCCTCCACTTT.

This clone showed up just a few times. The CDR3 coding sequence is TGCGCCAGCAGCTATAGGGGTCTCGAGGATGAAAAACTGTTTTTT. Encoded protein: CASSYRGLEDEKLFF. The chain couples TRBV5-1 to TRBJ1-4, with D possibly matching TRBD1 (5 bases). Trimming removed 3 bases from V and 6 bases from J, with 15 bases in between. The CDR3 length is 15 residues. Germline lookup yields CDR1 SGHRS and CDR2 YFSETQ.

The chain recombines TRBV2 with TRBJ2-2; TRBD2 agrees at 9 bases. This CDR3 is 14 amino acids long. CDR1 SNHLY and CDR2 FYNNEI come from the germline V gene. Unmatched junction bases numbered 6, after V lost 10 bases and J lost 3 bases. CDR3 nucleotide sequence: TGTGCCAACGGGGCGGGGGGGGACACCGGGGAGCTGTTTTTT. Its protein product is CANGAGGDTGELFF. Complete variable domain (other parts from reference TRBV2 and TRBJ2-2): EPEVTQTPSHQVTQMGQEVILRCVPISNHLYFYWYRQILGQKVEFLVSFYNNEISEKSEIFDDQFSVERPDGSNFTLKIRSTKLEDSAMYFCANGAGGDTGELFFGEGSRLTVL.

This chain links TRBV5-1 with TRBJ1-1; possible D gene TRBD1, 5 bases. The CDR3 has 14 amino acids. The germline V and J ends were trimmed by 4 bases and 7 bases, with 17 bases remaining between them. Germline-derived CDR1 and CDR2 are SGHRS and YFSETQ. CDR3 sequence (DNA): TGCGCCAGCAGCCCAGTGTGGGGCCAGGATGAAGCTTTCTTT. This translates into CASSPVWGQDEAFF.

This clone was seen just once. This sequence joins TRBV19 and TRBJ2-5; 8 bases fit TRBD1. With V trimmed by 5 bases and J by 5 bases, 10 bases remained unmatched. Germline lookup yields CDR1 LNHDA and CDR2 SQIVND (reference sequence). CDR3 size: 15 residues. CDR3 nucleotide sequence: TGTGCCAGTAGTTCAGACTCCAGGGGGCGGGAGACCCAGTACTTC. Protein product: CASSSDSRGRETQYF.

The rearrangement uses TRBV6-1 and TRBJ2-3; TRBD1 matches at 7 bases. Losses at the gene ends were 5 bases for V and 0 bases for J; bases not matched to a gene: 2. The CDR3 runs to 14 residues. From germline, CDR1 is MNHNS and CDR2 SASEGT. The CDR3: CASSPGQSTDTQYF. CDR3 nucleotide sequence: TGTGCCAGCAGTCCGGGACAGAGCACAGATACGCAGTATTTT.